This T cell receptor (beta chain) is drawn from a study of metastatic and nonmetastatic thyroid tumors. Each patient went into thyroid surgery without having received any treatment. This clone ranks as medium-sized. TCRdb re-called clones from the PCR reads using MiXCR. The repertoire holds about 10,000 clones, with nearly 30% as singletons. CDR3 length: 15 residues. The V end lost 5 bases, the J end lost 4 bases, and 17 bases lay between the germline ends. Germline CDR1 SGHTA, CDR2 FQGNSA. This sequence originates from a female donor with papillary thyroid cancer or a benign thyroid nodule (not recorded which). Some clones in this sample may be carry-over from other donors' samples. The chain combines TRBV7-2 with TRBJ1-1; D is perhaps TRBD1 (5 bases). Sequencing was done on a sample of tumor tissue. CDR3 sequence reads: CASSPKGGAATEAFF. The CDR3 DNA is TGTGCCAGCAGCCCAAAAGGAGGGGCGGCCACTGAAGCTTTCTTT.